The rows below give T cell receptor beta chains drawn from one sample of a study of Ad26.COV2.S vaccination and SARS-CoV-2 variants. Measured with immunoSEQ multiplex PCR; TCRdb has only the in-frame clones, and not every one. The sample records approximately 410,000 clones, approximately 88% being singletons. The sequenced sample was peripheral blood, obtained in a trial of Ad26.COV2.S vaccine versus placebo. The receptor set was obtained from a person between 18 and 60 years old who received the Ad26.COV2.S COVID-19 vaccine or a placebo. Both conserved end residues are part of each CDR3. D genes are given only for firm matches. Clone size is shown for a subset of rows, as once, few, many or a class of expanded clone.

abundance	v_gene	j_gene	d_gene	CDR3nt	CDR3aa
NA	TRBV2	TRBJ2-1	NA	TGTGCCAGCAGCCAACTCCGCTACAATGAGCAGTTCTTC	CASSQLRYNEQFF
few	TRBV9	TRBJ1-6	NA	TGTGCCAGCAGCCCCCAACAGGGAAATTCACCCCTCCACTTT	CASSPQQGNSPLHF
NA	TRBV5-6	TRBJ2-5	NA	TGTGCCAGCAGCTTGAGTAGGGGCCGCTCACTCCGGGAGTACTTC	CASSLSRGRSLREYF
few	TRBV10-1	TRBJ1-2	TRBD1	TGCGCCAGCAGTGAGTCGAATGGGACAGGTAAAACTAACTATGGCTACACCTTC	CASSESNGTGKTNYGYTF
NA	TRBV6-2/TRBV6-3	TRBJ2-2	NA	TGTGCCAGCAGTTACCTGTTAAATCCCACCGGGGAGCTGTTTTTT	CASSYLLNPTGELFF
NA	TRBV28	TRBJ1-6	TRBD1	TGTGCCAGCAATCAGGGGGCCATCTTTCTAGGGAATTCACCCCTCCACTTT	CASNQGAIFLGNSPLHF
NA	TRBV5-1	TRBJ1-3	NA	TGCGCCAGCAGCTTGGCCGTAGGCTCCCGCTCTGGAAACACCATATATTTT	CASSLAVGSRSGNTIYF
NA	TRBV7-9	TRBJ1-6	TRBD1	TGTGCCAGCAGCTTAGAGGGGGGGACAGGGATGTCACCCCTCCACTTT	CASSLEGGTGMSPLHF
NA	TRBV7-9	TRBJ2-5	NA	TGTGCCAGCAGCTCGGCGGGCGGCGCGACCCAGTACTTC	CASSSAGGATQYF
NA	TRBV24-1	TRBJ2-7	TRBD2	TGTGCCACCGCTGCGGGGGGGCCCAGTTACAACGAGCAGTACTTC	CATAAGGPSYNEQYF
NA	TRBV5-1	TRBJ2-1	NA	TGCGCCAGCACCTCGGTGGGCGTTAGAGGGGGTAGCTCCTACAATGAGCAGTTCTTC	CASTSVGVRGGSSYNEQFF
NA	TRBV7-3	TRBJ2-1	TRBD2	TGTGCCAGCAGCCCTACGGGGGGGACGAGTTATGAGCAGTTCTTC	CASSPTGGTSYEQFF
few	TRBV7-2	TRBJ1-6	TRBD1	TGTGCCAGCAGCCTGGGACAGACTTCACCCCTCCACTTT	CASSLGQTSPLHF
NA	TRBV19	TRBJ1-5	NA	TGTGCCAGTTCTCCGTACAGCAATCAGCCCCAGCATTTT	CASSPYSNQPQHF
NA	TRBV3-1/TRBV3-2	TRBJ1-2	NA	TGTGCCAGCAGCCAGCCGACAGGTTTCGAATACACCTTC	CASSQPTGFEYTF
NA	TRBV2	TRBJ2-3	NA	TGTGCCAGCACTTCAGGCTACACAGATACGCAGTATTTT	CASTSGYTDTQYF